A selection of T cell receptor beta chains follows, all from one sample in a study of response to subunit inactivated influenza vaccine. TCRdb analysed the RT-PCR reads with MiXCR anew, one entry per CDR3 protein. The sample consists of 750,000 to 850,000 distinct CDR3 sequences, around a sixth of them appearing once. The specimen comprised PBMCs from blood, sampled roughly 5 days after vaccination. These receptors were collected from a man aged 50-59 years who received an inactivated influenza vaccine. Each CDR3 is given without its conserved first and last residue.

TRBJ1-4 | 14 | TRBV15 | ATSRVGPRNHEKLF
TRBJ2-7 | 11 | TRBV4-1 | ASSQDIGYEQY
TRBJ2-7 | 12 | TRBV20-1 | SASEQGGTYEQY
TRBJ2-2 | 13 | TRBV10-3 | AISVGQRNTGELF
TRBJ2-3 | 12 | TRBV5-1 | ASSRQTFTDTQY
TRBJ2-1 | 11 | TRBV20-1 | SASNALYNEQF
TRBJ2-1 | 12 | TRBV12-3/TRBV12-4 | ASSPSGRGAEQF
TRBJ1-1 | 11 | TRBV6-1 | ASSRTWGTEAF
TRBJ2-2 | 13 | TRBV7-9 | ASSLEETNTGELF
TRBJ1-2 | 13 | TRBV7-9 | ASSTQGGPNYGYT
TRBJ2-6 | 12 | TRBV20-1 | STYDRTGANVLT
TRBJ2-1 | 13 | TRBV11-2 | ASSFDPLDPNEQF
TRBJ2-6 | 11 | TRBV5-1 | ASGGGGANVLT
TRBJ1-6 | 10 | TRBV12-3/TRBV12-4 | ASSLGISPLH
TRBJ1-5 | 14 | TRBV5-6 | ASSLSWTTNNQPQH
TRBJ2-3 | 11 | TRBV3-1 | ASSHHGTDTQY
TRBJ2-7 | 13 | TRBV2 | ASRPRDSISYEQY
TRBJ2-7 | 12 | TRBV6-1 | ASSAGQFGNEQY
TRBJ2-1 | 11 | TRBV5-1 | ASGRDTYNEQF
TRBJ2-5 | 10 | TRBV20-1 | SQRQGEETQY
TRBJ2-3 | 14 | TRBV11-2 | ASSLVLRGHTDTQY
TRBJ1-5 | 13 | TRBV6-5 | ASSYGRGSGQPQH
TRBJ2-2 | 14 | TRBV9 | ASSWQGAANTGELF
TRBJ2-1 | 11 | TRBV9 | ASSEDVYNEQF
TRBJ2-3 | 13 | TRBV4-3 | ASSQEGDWGDTQY
TRBJ2-1 | 12 | TRBV5-1 | ASSPAGGHNEQF
TRBJ1-2 | 10 | TRBV20-1 | SARDKNYGYT
TRBJ2-5 | 14 | TRBV5-6 | ASSLVFGAAQETQY
TRBJ2-5 | 11 | TRBV4-3 | ASSHGGQETQY
TRBJ2-3 | 12 | TRBV28 | ASPPSGNTDTQY
TRBJ2-1 | 13 | TRBV5-6 | ASSWGRGVYNEQF
TRBJ2-1 | 13 | TRBV27 | ASSLSTSGGDEQF
TRBJ2-5 | 13 | TRBV7-8 | ASSPTSGTKATQY
TRBJ2-5 | 12 | TRBV20-1 | SAEKGGAQETQY
TRBJ2-1 | 11 | TRBV27 | ASSLIPAEEQF
TRBJ2-5 | 12 | TRBV20-1 | SAGTSGSRETQY
TRBJ2-7 | 12 | TRBV10-3 | AISERVTAYEQY
TRBJ1-4 | 12 | TRBV7-8 | ASSKGTVGEKLF
TRBJ2-1 | 13 | TRBV7-9 | ASSSWDRAYNEQF
TRBJ2-3 | 16 | TRBV24-1 | ATSDTPYLAGGGDTQY
TRBJ1-1 | 10 | TRBV12-3/TRBV12-4 | ASSLARLGAF
TRBJ2-3 | 12 | TRBV2 | ASREGQGQDTQY
TRBJ2-7 | 11 | TRBV7-9 | ASSNQGTYEQY
TRBJ1-3 | 13 | TRBV5-1 | ASSLGTRSGNTIY
TRBJ2-7 | 12 | TRBV20-1 | SARLPSTSYEQY